Sequencing of this T cell receptor beta chain was carried out in a study of T cell clones after liver transplantation. In the study overall: TCRbeta sequencing after a pre-transplant mixed lymphocyte reaction identified graft-donor-reactive clones, later tracked in post-transplant blood. Until 12-24 months post-transplant, subjects got standard immunosuppression and no induction. Tolerant meant at least one year fully off immunosuppression without liver enzymes above twice normal.

Clones were sequenced by immunoSEQ multiplex PCR, and TCRdb holds only the in-frame ones, with some missing. The sample carries 70,000 or so clones, approximately 92% recorded once. CDR3 length: 14 amino acids. With 0 bases removed from V and 5 bases from J, the gap between germline ends came to 8 bases. The germline gives CDR1 MGHRA, CDR2 YSYEKL. This clone was detected a few times. Unstimulated PBMCs were sorted into CD3+CD4+ and CD3+CD8+ populations. The source of this sequence is a human patient who received a liver transplant. The graft donor may have contributed some T cells. V and J are TRBV4-1 and TRBJ1-5, with D uncertain. This specimen was CD4+ T cells from blood, taken roughly 25 months after liver transplant. CDR3 bases: TGCGCCAGCAGCCAAGAAGGCACCCATCAGCCCCAGCATTTT. Its translation is CASSQEGTHQPQHF.